A single sample gave rise to the 2 T cell receptor beta chains below, sequenced in a study of blood T cell repertoires in COVID-19. Method: immunoSEQ multiplex PCR; TCRdb's copy keeps in-frame clones and lacks some. The sample comprises 260,000 or so clones, 85% of which are singletons, and about 2.7% rests with the top ten. Sequenced material: PBMCs or T cells enriched from blood (not recorded which). Receptors originate from a woman in her 50s who had recovered from COVID-19.

This chain connects TRBV3-1 (or the pseudogene TRBV3-2) to TRBJ1-5, with a possible D match to TRBD1 (5 bases). The V end was cut by 2 bases, the J end by 3 bases, with 11 bases between. This CDR3 has 15 residues. The germline CDR1 and CDR2 sequences are LGHDT and YNNKEL (reference sequence). CDR3 amino acids: CASSQSGTINQPQHF. The CDR3 nucleotides read TGTGCCAGCAGCCAAAGCGGGACCATCAATCAGCCCCAGCATTTT.

Only a few counts were recorded for this clone. The gene calls are TRBV30 and TRBJ1-4, with 8 nucleotides matching TRBD1. Germline loops: CDR1 GTSNPN, CDR2 SVGIG (reference sequence). This CDR3 is 16 amino acids long. Trimming took 0 bases from V and 6 from J; bases not matched to a gene: 9. The CDR3 sequence: CAWSVRFGTGHEKLFF. DNA of the CDR3: TGTGCCTGGAGTGTACGTTTCGGGACAGGTCATGAAAAACTGTTTTTT.